This T cell receptor beta chain was identified during a study of spatial heterogeneity in lung cancer. Across the whole study: Fewer alpha-chain than beta-chain sequences were consistently detected. Points from the study as a whole: Among blood samples, ubiquitous expanded tumor TCRs appeared more at resection than at follow-up.

There are 14 residues in the CDR3. Germline trimming cut 5 bases from V and 6 bases from J; bases unmatched to any gene: 7. Germline V lookup: CDR1 SGHAT, CDR2 FQDESV (reference sequence). TCRdb analysed the 5' RACE reads with MiXCR anew, one entry per CDR3 protein. The data show 65,000 to 85,000 distinct CDR3 sequences, about a fifth seen once. In this sample, this clonotype turned up many times. The antigen is not known. Described time point: sample taken at primary tumor resection. From tumor, nontumor lung or frozen PBMC, whole RNA was taken unsorted for sequencing. Around 70 TRACERx patients with early, untreated non-small cell lung cancer donated samples.

Here the sequenced sample was PBMCs, taken at surgery. This TCR was sampled from a male donor with early-stage non-small cell lung cancer. The chain carries TRBV11-1 and TRBJ2-7; 10 nucleotides align to TRBD2. This CDR3 reads CASSGSGLAFEQYF. CDR3 sequence (DNA): TGTGCCAGCAGCGGCTCGGGACTAGCGTTCGAGCAGTACTTC.